The T cell receptor beta chain under discussion was sequenced for a study of blood T cell repertoires in COVID-19. Study-wide context: COVID-19 samples, acute and convalescent, were from the United States, Italy and Spain. Sources were T cells, B-cell-depleted T cells, or PBMCs; the material itself was cDNA or gDNA.

Original processing notes: Amplifying reference gene primers gave estimates of nucleated cell counts. Data came from immunoSEQ multiplex PCR; TCRdb stores just in-frame clones and leaves some out. D and trimming were read from the DNA, whereas the V and J calls and clone size are those reported in that table. The table shows nearly 110,000 clones, with 84% occurring only once. V gave up 2 bases and J gave up 5 bases, with 9 bases separating them. The CDR3 has 13 amino acids. From germline, CDR1 is SGHDN and CDR2 FVKESK. The receptor comes from a human donor in a cohort sampled during active COVID-19. Sequenced input: peripheral blood. The V call is TRBV14, the J call TRBJ1-1; D remains unclear. The CDR3 reads CASSQQVGTEAFF. The CDR3 DNA reads TGTGCCAGCAGCCAACAGGTTGGGACTGAAGCTTTCTTT.